The 19 T cell receptor beta chains in this list originate from one sample, sequenced in a study of beta chain features in type 1 diabetes. Study findings and constraints: TCRB CDR3 length was moderately but significantly reduced in all four CD4+ subsets of Type 1 diabetes patients.

Their target antigens are unknown. Expressed TCRB transcripts were sequenced, since all the RNA that had been isolated was reverse transcribed. Method: immunoSEQ multiplex PCR; TCRdb's copy keeps in-frame clones and lacks some. Seen here are hundreds of thousands of clones, 9.3% observed once, and the top ten hold about 1%. Sequencing was carried out using central memory CD4+ T cells from blood. These receptors were obtained from a man aged 30 to 45 with type 1 diabetes.

The table lists this clone with a few counts. The rearrangement links TRBV6-4 to TRBJ1-1; 7 nucleotides match TRBD1. CDR1 MRHNA and CDR2 SNTAGT come from the germline V gene. J was trimmed by 11 bases and V by 3 bases; bases with no gene match: 12. The CDR3 contains 14 residues. The CDR3 is CASSERQGGRLAFF. CDR3 DNA: TGTGCCAGCAGTGAGCGACAGGGAGGACGTCTTGCTTTCTTT.

The chain couples TRBV23-1 to TRBJ2-1, with TRBD2 as a possible D gene (6 bases). TRBV23-1 falls under the ORF class, with uncertain function. V was cut by 3 bases and J by 0 bases, with 24 bases left in between. There are 20 residues in the CDR3. CDR3 loop: CASSHRVERFPGGSYNEQFF. DNA of the CDR3: TGCGCCAGCAGTCACCGGGTCGAAAGGTTCCCCGGGGGCTCCTACAATGAGCAGTTCTTC.

This clone was recorded only once. The sample carries other DNA sequences with the same CDR3. V is TRBV19 and J is TRBJ2-7, with D possibly matching TRBD1 (5 bases). The ends were cut back, 2 bases at V and 0 bases at J, with 5 bases in the middle. Germline CDR1 and CDR2: LNHDA and SQIVND (reference sequence). The CDR3 length is 13 residues. The CDR3 here is CASSITGSYEQYF. CDR3 sequence (DNA): TGTGCCAGTAGTATAACAGGCTCCTACGAGCAGTACTTC.

This clone was detected only a few times. CDR3 bases: TGTGCCTCCCCCATCAACAATAGCAATCAGCCCCAGCATTTT. It yields the protein CASPINNSNQPQHF. This rearrangement joins TRBV30 to TRBJ1-5, with D unclear. Germline CDR1 reads GTSNPN; CDR2 reads SVGIG (reference sequence). V was trimmed by 7 bases and J by 0 bases, leaving 13 bases between them. This CDR3 is 14 amino acids long.

This clone has more than one count but fewer than ten. This sequence joins TRBV2 and TRBJ1-2; maybe TRBD1 (6 bases). V lost 8 bases and J 6 bases, leaving 13 bases between the germline ends. The CDR3 runs 12 residues. From germline, CDR1 is SNHLY and CDR2 FYNNEI. DNA of the CDR3: TGTGCCAGCCGGGGGGACAACCATGGCTACACCTTC. This translates into CASRGDNHGYTF.

The chain links TRBV13 to TRBJ1-6, with a possible D match to TRBD1 (5 bases). In germline, CDR1 is PRHDT, CDR2 FYEKMQ (reference sequence). The CDR3 has 15 residues. Trimming left V 0 bases short and J 10 bases short, with 13 bases between. CDR3 in DNA: TGTGCCAGCAGCTTAGGGCGGGCGAGGGGATCACCCCTCCACTTT. It yields the protein CASSLGRARGSPLHF. The whole variable domain, filled in from reference TRBV13 and TRBJ1-6, reads AAGVIQSPRHLIKEKRETATLKCYPIPRHDTVYWYQQGPGQDPQFLISFYEKMQSDKGSIPDRFSAQQFSDYHSELNMSSLELGDSALYFCASSLGRARGSPLHFGNGTRLTVT.

This clone has more than one count but fewer than ten. Other DNA sequences of this sample code for an identical CDR3. In nucleotides, the CDR3 is TGTGCCAGCAGCCCACAGGGAGATCAGCCCCAGCATTTT. Protein product: CASSPQGDQPQHF. This rearrangement joins TRBV7-2 to TRBJ1-5; perhaps TRBD1 as D (6 bases). The CDR3 has 13 residues. Trimming pared 5 bases from V and 5 bases from J, leaving 10 bases between. The V gene's germline CDR1 is SGHTA and CDR2 FQGNSA.

The CDR3 protein is CASSLAGTGPYEQYF. CDR3 DNA: TGTGCCAGCAGCTTAGCGGGAACGGGCCCCTACGAGCAGTACTTC. The chain recombines TRBV7-2 with TRBJ2-7, with D unclear. Germline V gene data show CDR1 as SGHTA and CDR2 as FQGNSA. Trimming stripped 0 bases from V and 2 bases from J, with 11 bases between. The CDR3 is 15 residues long. Full variable domain (rest looked up from reference TRBV7-2 and TRBJ2-7): GAGVSQSPSNKVTEKGKDVELRCDPISGHTALYWYRQSLGQGLEFLIYFQGNSAPDKSGLPSDRFSAERTGGSVSTLTIQRTQQEDSAVYLCASSLAGTGPYEQYFGPGTRLTVT.

This clone has a handful of counts. V and J are TRBV6-4 and TRBJ1-2; 9 bases map to TRBD1. Per germline, CDR1 MRHNA and CDR2 SNTAGT. The CDR3 spans 13 residues. V lost 4 bases, J lost 8 bases, and 5 bases stayed unmatched. CDR3 protein: CASSGQGDGGYTF. The CDR3 nucleotides are TGTGCCAGCAGTGGACAGGGGGACGGCGGCTACACCTTC.

This sequence joins TRBV28 and TRBJ1-6; no reliable D call. Trimming left V 1 base short and J 6 bases short, with 10 bases between. This CDR3 has 15 amino acids. Looked up from germline, CDR1 is MDHEN and CDR2 is SYDVKM. CDR3 coding DNA: TGTGCCAGCAGTTTATTCCGGCAGATTAATTCACCCCTCCACTTT. Translated, it gives CASSLFRQINSPLHF.

This clone has only a few counts. The J gene is TRBJ1-1, the V gene TRBV5-6, with no clear D. This CDR3 spans 15 amino acids. V dropped 4 bases and J dropped 2 bases, with 15 bases sitting between them. Germline V gene data show CDR1 as SGHDT and CDR2 as YYEEEE. DNA of the CDR3: TGTGCCAGCAGCGGGGTGGAGGCGGACAACACTGAAGCTTTCTTT. Amino acids: CASSGVEADNTEAFF.

This clone appeared a few times. The chain couples TRBV7-8 to TRBJ2-3; TRBD2 matches 11 bases. The CDR3 spans 16 residues. Germline trimming cut 6 bases from V and 0 bases from J; bases unmatched to any gene: 5. Germline V lookup: CDR1 SGHVS, CDR2 FQNEAQ. Here the CDR3 reads CASRLGTSGSTDTQYF. The DNA for the CDR3 is TGTGCCAGCAGACTCGGGACTAGCGGAAGCACAGATACGCAGTATTTT.

The chain is built from TRBV7-8 and TRBJ1-3; D is unresolved. V lost 1 base and J lost 2, with 12 bases in between. Germline CDR1 is SGHVS and CDR2 is FQNEAQ. This CDR3 spans 16 amino acids. CDR3 nucleotides: TGTGCCAGCAGCTTAGTCAGTGGAGGACCTGGAAACACCATATATTTT. This sequence encodes CASSLVSGGPGNTIYF.

The chain combines TRBV9 with TRBJ2-1; the D is unclear. This CDR3 spans 15 amino acids. Trimming stripped 0 bases from V and 2 bases from J, with 9 bases between. In germline, CDR1 is SGDLS, CDR2 YYNGEE. The CDR3 region has the DNA TGTGCCAGCAGCGTAGGTTGGGGAACCTACAATGAGCAGTTCTTC. Translating gives CASSVGWGTYNEQFF.

This chain connects TRBV7-9 to TRBJ1-1; D remains unclear. The V and J ends lost 1 base and 4 bases respectively, with 10 bases between them. The CDR3 runs to 14 residues. Germline V gives CDR1 SEHNR, CDR2 FQNEAQ (reference sequence). The CDR3 DNA reads as TGTGCCAGCAGCTTAGGACCGGGAAGCACTGAAGCTTTCTTT. As protein: CASSLGPGSTEAFF. Full variable domain (remainder filled in from reference TRBV7-9 and TRBJ1-1): DTGVSQNPRHKITKRGQNVTFRCDPISEHNRLYWYRQTLGQGPEFLTYFQNEAQLEKSRLLSDRFSAERPKGSFSTLEIQRTEQGDSAMYLCASSLGPGSTEAFFGQGTRLTVV.

The chain uses TRBV28 and TRBJ2-5; either TRBD1 or TRBD2 may fit D (5 bases each). V shed 4 bases and J shed 4 bases, with 7 bases lying between them. CDR3 length equals 12 residues. Germline CDR1 MDHEN, CDR2 SYDVKM. This CDR3 reads CASSSGRETQYF. The CDR3 nucleotides read TGTGCCAGCAGTTCGGGGCGAGAGACCCAGTACTTC.

This clone appeared a few times. This chain connects TRBV30 to TRBJ1-5, with 8 bases matching TRBD1. V dropped 2 bases and J dropped 5; count of bases not matched to a gene: 5. The CDR3 contains 14 residues. CDR1 and CDR2 (germline): GTSNPN, SVGIG (reference sequence). Here the CDR3 reads CAWSLGTGDQPQHF. Written as DNA, the CDR3 is TGTGCCTGGAGTCTCGGGACAGGAGATCAGCCCCAGCATTTT.

About this clone: The limits of the CDR3 on the DNA are not certain, so only TCRdb's listed CDR3 is given. This chain joins TRBV18 and TRBJ1-2. The length of the CDR3 is 17 amino acids, counting both ends. Per the germline V gene, CDR1 is KGHSH and CDR2 is LQKENI. CDR3 protein: CASSPSALSTSGYGYTF.

In its sample, this clone was seen a few times. This rearrangement joins TRBV4-1 to TRBJ2-1; D is uncertain. The germline V gene has CDR1 MGHRA and CDR2 YSYEKL. The CDR3 is 15 amino acids. V was clipped by 0 bases and J by 0 bases, with 6 bases between them. The CDR3 region is CASSQDSVSYNEQFF. The CDR3 nucleotides are TGCGCCAGCAGCCAAGATTCGGTCTCCTACAATGAGCAGTTCTTC.